The clone carrying this TCR beta chain was seen only a few times. PCR primers comprised 60 Vbeta and 13 Jbeta primers. Only in-frame clones appear in the TCRdb table, and some are missing; sequencing was by immunoSEQ multiplex PCR. The data show 110,000 to 150,000 clones, roughly 73% seen once. The sample belongs to a study of cytomegalovirus exposure and HLA in healthy donors. Study details: Roughly 180 million T cells yielded 100 million to 130 million unique TCR beta sequences, as an earlier analysis found.

The source material was PBMCs. The origin of this receptor is a woman aged 40-49 years in good health and CMV-seronegative.

CDR3 residues: CASRLAEQGGKLFF. The CDR3 nucleotides are TGTGCCAGCAGACTAGCGGAGCAGGGAGGAAAACTGTTTTTT. The J gene is TRBJ1-4, the V gene TRBV7-6; a weak D match, TRBD1 (5 bases). Trimming took off 6 bases at V and 10 bases at J, with 18 bases between the two ends. The CDR3 has 14 residues. The germline CDR1 and CDR2 sequences are SGHVS and FNYEAQ.